Included here is one T cell receptor (beta chain) sequence, with context. The target antigen is unknown. Repertoires were generated with immunoSEQ multiplex PCR, while TCRdb's copy carries only in-frame clones and drops some. This table holds 10,000 to 15,000 clones, about 90% found once. V lost 5 bases, J lost 0 bases, and 11 bases lay in between. The CDR3 runs to 15 residues. In germline, CDR1 is SGHTA, CDR2 FQGNSA. These data are taken from a study of chemoradiotherapy in HPV16-positive cancers. The study's findings and limits: The functional HPV-specific definition rests on just two HPV16-positive patients. Candidate HPV-specific clones and E7-related TCR motifs grew in tumor during treatment.

This rearrangement joins TRBV7-2 to TRBJ2-1; D not resolved. This sequence originates from a human donor with HPV-associated anogenital cancer. Sampling was carried out from a patient who underwent chemoradiotherapy. As DNA, the CDR3 is TGTGCCAGCAGCCCCCAAAGGAGCTCCTACAATGAGCAGTTCTTC. Translating it yields CASSPQRSSYNEQFF.